Below are 22 T cell receptor beta chains sequenced from a single sample in a study of monozygotic twins with inflammatory bowel disease. After re-calling the 5' RACE reads, TCRdb lists one entry per CDR3 protein, DNA absent. This table holds over 350,000 distinct CDR3 sequences. Sample: blood. These receptors were collected from a human donor with ulcerative colitis or Crohn's disease, or a healthy co-twin of an affected twin (not recorded which).

The chain links TRBV2 to TRBJ2-5; TCRdb picks TRBD2, but there is no DNA to check that call. This CDR3 has 16 amino acids. Germline assignment: CDR1 SNHLY and CDR2 FYNNEI. The CDR3 loop reads CASSDPLAGGQETQYF. The entire variable domain, with the rest obtained from reference TRBV2 and TRBJ2-5, is as follows: EPEVTQTPSHQVTQMGQEVILRCVPISNHLYFYWYRQILGQKVEFLVSFYNNEISEKSEIFDDQFSVERPDGSNFTLKIRSTKLEDSAMYFCASSDPLAGGQETQYFGPGTRLLVL.

This chain connects TRBV20-1 to TRBJ2-1; there is no DNA to check the TCRdb D call of TRBD2. Germline V gene lookup returns CDR1 DFQATT and CDR2 SNEGSKA (reference sequence). This CDR3 has 16 residues. CDR3 residues: CSAKGRGGAFRNEQFF.

V and J are TRBV5-1 and TRBJ1-6. Germline V CDR1 and CDR2: SGHRS, YFSETQ. This CDR3 has 13 residues. CDR3 amino acids: CASSFEPNSPLHF. The full variable domain, completed using reference TRBV5-1 and TRBJ1-6, is KAGVTQTPRYLIKTRGQQVTLSCSPISGHRSVSWYQQTPGQGLQFLFEYFSETQRNKGNFPGRFSGRQFSNSRSEMNVSTLELGDSALYLCASSFEPNSPLHFGNGTRLTVT.

The J gene is TRBJ2-5, the V gene TRBV5-1; the D call of TRBD1 rests on TCRdb alone, since no DNA is present to check it. The CDR3 totals 19 residues. Looked up from germline, CDR1 is SGHRS and CDR2 is YFSETQ. The CDR3 here is CASSLESGSPRILRETQYF.

This rearrangement joins TRBV6-2 or TRBV6-3 to TRBJ1-6; TCRdb reports TRBD1, a call that lacks DNA to check it against. CDR1 and CDR2 (germline): MNHEY, SVGEGT. The length of the CDR3 is 14 residues. This chain's CDR3 is CASSYSDRISPLHF.

This chain links TRBV6-5 with TRBJ2-2; TCRdb proposes TRBD1, but this gene call is untestable without DNA. Looked up from germline, CDR1 is MNHEY and CDR2 is SVGAGI. The CDR3 has 14 residues. The chain's CDR3 is CASSYDSGTGELFF.

The chain carries TRBV18 and TRBJ1-3; there is no DNA to check the TCRdb D call of TRBD1. The length of the CDR3 is 16 residues. The germline V gene encodes CDR1 KGHSH and CDR2 LQKENI. CDR3 sequence: CASSPRTGDSGNTIYF.

V is TRBV7-9 and J is TRBJ1-5. CDR1 SEHNR and CDR2 FQNEAQ come from the germline V gene (reference sequence). The CDR3 is 14 amino acids. The CDR3 loop is CASSPSISNQPQHF.

This rearrangement joins TRBV9 to TRBJ2-2; the D call of TRBD1 rests on TCRdb alone, since no DNA is present to check it. Germline CDR1 SGDLS, CDR2 YYNGEE. CDR3 length: 16 amino acids. This CDR3 is CASSVPGQENTGELFF.

The chain joins TRBV10-3 to TRBJ2-1; TCRdb indicates TRBD1, and absent DNA this call remains unverified. The CDR3 extends over 15 amino acids. Germline lookup yields CDR1 ENHRY and CDR2 SYGVKD. The CDR3 sequence is CAISPGTGTNNEQFF.

The chain couples TRBV6-6 to TRBJ1-2; TCRdb designates TRBD1, a call that cannot be tested without DNA. This CDR3 region has 12 residues. Germline CDR1 is MNHNY and CDR2 is SVGAGI (reference sequence). The CDR3 region is CASSPDRSGYTF.

V is TRBV4-3 and J is TRBJ2-5; without DNA, the TCRdb call of TRBD2 cannot be checked. Germline CDR1 and CDR2: LGHNA and YSLEER. The CDR3 loop spans 16 amino acids. The CDR3 loop is CASSQELAGGQETQYF.

The V gene is TRBV29-1, the J gene TRBJ1-1; TCRdb's D call of TRBD1 is untestable without DNA. CDR3 length: 13 amino acids. CDR1 SQVTM and CDR2 ANQGSEA come from the germline V gene. CDR3 sequence: CSVVGGRGGEAFF.

This chain joins TRBV3-1 and TRBJ2-3. The CDR3 has 14 amino acids. Germline V gene data show CDR1 as LGHDT and CDR2 as YNNKEL (reference sequence). This chain's CDR3 is CASSQEGSLDTQYF.

The rearrangement joins TRBV6-2 or TRBV6-3 to TRBJ1-2; no DNA is available, so the TRBD1 call from TCRdb remains unchecked. The CDR3 consists of 14 residues. Germline V gene lookup returns CDR1 MNHEY and CDR2 SVGEGT. CDR3 loop: CASRRDRGPYGYTF.

The chain recombines TRBV3-1 with TRBJ2-5; TCRdb lists TRBD2, though no DNA is available to test this call. The CDR3 sequence is 12 residues long. The germline V gene encodes CDR1 LGHDT and CDR2 YNNKEL (reference sequence). CDR3 in amino acids: CASSQDERAATF.

V is TRBV5-1 and J is TRBJ2-1. The germline gives CDR1 SGHRS, CDR2 YFSETQ. The length of the CDR3 is 13 residues. CDR3 sequence: CASTGQVYNEQFF.

The chain links TRBV20-1 to TRBJ1-1; checking the TCRdb D call of TRBD1 is not possible without DNA. The CDR3 totals 14 residues. Germline CDR1 and CDR2: DFQATT and SNEGSKA (reference sequence). This CDR3 is CSAIKDSLNTEAFF.

The chain combines TRBV12-3 or TRBV12-4 with TRBJ2-7. This CDR3 is built from 14 residues. CDR3 amino acids: CASSRTGSSYEQYF.

This chain joins TRBV10-3 and TRBJ2-5; no DNA is available, so the TRBD1 call from TCRdb remains unchecked. The length of the CDR3 is 12 residues. Germline values: CDR1 ENHRY, CDR2 SYGVKD. This chain's CDR3 is CAISERGKTQYF.

The genes are TRBV11-1 and TRBJ2-5; TCRdb lists TRBD1, though no DNA is available to test this call. Germline loops: CDR1 SGHAT, CDR2 FQDESV (reference sequence). This CDR3 is 14 amino acids long. The CDR3 region is CASSTLQGKETQYF. The whole variable domain, filled in from reference TRBV11-1 and TRBJ2-5, reads EAEVAQSPRYKITEKSQAVAFWCDPISGHATLYWYRQILGQGPELLVQFQDESVVDDSQLPKDRFSAERLKGVDSTLKIQPAELGDSAMYLCASSTLQGKETQYFGPGTRLLVL.

The chain links TRBV7-9 to TRBJ2-7; the TRBD1 assignment by TCRdb is unverifiable without DNA. The germline gives CDR1 SEHNR, CDR2 FQNEAQ (reference sequence). The CDR3 covers 15 residues. The CDR3: CASSLIGAATYEQYF.